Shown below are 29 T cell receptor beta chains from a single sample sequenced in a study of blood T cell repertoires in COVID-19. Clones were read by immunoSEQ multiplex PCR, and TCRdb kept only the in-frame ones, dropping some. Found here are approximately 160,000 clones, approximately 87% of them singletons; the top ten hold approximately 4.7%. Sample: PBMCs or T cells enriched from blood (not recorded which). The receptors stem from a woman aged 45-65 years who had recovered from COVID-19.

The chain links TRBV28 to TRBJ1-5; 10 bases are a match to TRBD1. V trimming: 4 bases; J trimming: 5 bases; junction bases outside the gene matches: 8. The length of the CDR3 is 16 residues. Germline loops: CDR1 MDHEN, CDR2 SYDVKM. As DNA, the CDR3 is TGTGCCAGCAGTTCCCCTGTAGGACAGGGGGATCAGCCCCAGCATTTT. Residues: CASSSPVGQGDQPQHF.

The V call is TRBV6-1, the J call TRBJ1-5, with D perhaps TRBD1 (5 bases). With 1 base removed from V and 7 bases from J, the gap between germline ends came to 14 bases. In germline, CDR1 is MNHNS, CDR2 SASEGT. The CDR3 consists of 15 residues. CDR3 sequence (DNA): TGTGCCAGCAGTGAAGTTTGGGGATCAGGGCAGCCCCAGCATTTT. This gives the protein CASSEVWGSGQPQHF.

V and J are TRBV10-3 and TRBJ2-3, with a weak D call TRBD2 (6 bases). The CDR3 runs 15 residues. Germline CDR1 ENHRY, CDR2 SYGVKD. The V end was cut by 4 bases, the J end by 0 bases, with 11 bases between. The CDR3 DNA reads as TGTGCCATCAGTGGTCAACTAGCTAGCACAGATACGCAGTATTTT. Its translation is CAISGQLASTDTQYF.

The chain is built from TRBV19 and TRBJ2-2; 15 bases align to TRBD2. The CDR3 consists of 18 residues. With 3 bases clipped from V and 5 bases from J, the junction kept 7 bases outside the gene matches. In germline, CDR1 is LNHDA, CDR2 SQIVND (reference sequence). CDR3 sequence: CASSIGLAGGSRTGELFF. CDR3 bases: TGTGCCAGTAGTATCGGACTAGCGGGGGGGTCACGGACCGGGGAGCTGTTTTTT.

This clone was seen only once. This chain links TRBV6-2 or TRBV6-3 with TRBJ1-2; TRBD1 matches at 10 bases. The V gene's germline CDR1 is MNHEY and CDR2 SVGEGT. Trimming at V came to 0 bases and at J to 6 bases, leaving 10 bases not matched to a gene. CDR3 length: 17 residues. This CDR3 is CASSYSFPGQGTHGYTF. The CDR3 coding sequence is TGTGCCAGCAGTTACTCGTTCCCGGGACAGGGGACTCATGGCTACACCTTC.

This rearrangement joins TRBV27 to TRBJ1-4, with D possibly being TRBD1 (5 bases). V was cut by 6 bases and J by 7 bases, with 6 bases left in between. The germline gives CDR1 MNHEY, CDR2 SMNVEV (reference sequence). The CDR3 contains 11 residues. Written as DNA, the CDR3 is TGTGCCAGCAGGGGGGGTGAAAAACTGTTTTTT. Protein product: CASRGGEKLFF.

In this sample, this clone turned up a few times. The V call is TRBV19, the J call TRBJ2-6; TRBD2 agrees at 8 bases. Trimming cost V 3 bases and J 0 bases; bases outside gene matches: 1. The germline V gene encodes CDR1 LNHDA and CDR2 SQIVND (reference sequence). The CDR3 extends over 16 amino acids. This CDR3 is CASSIAGGSGANVLTF. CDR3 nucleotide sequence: TGTGCCAGTAGTATTGCGGGGGGCTCTGGGGCCAACGTCCTGACTTTC. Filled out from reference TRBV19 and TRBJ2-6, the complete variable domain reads DGGITQSPKYLFRKEGQNVTLSCEQNLNHDAMYWYRQDPGQGLRLIYYSQIVNDFQKGDIAEGYSVSREKKESFPLTVTSAQKNPTAFYLCASSIAGGSGANVLTFGAGSRLTVL.

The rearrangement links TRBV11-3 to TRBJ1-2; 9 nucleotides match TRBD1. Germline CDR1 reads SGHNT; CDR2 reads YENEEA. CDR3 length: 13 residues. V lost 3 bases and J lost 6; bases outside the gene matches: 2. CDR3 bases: TGTGCCAGCAGCTTGGGACAGGGCCATGGCTACACCTTC. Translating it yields CASSLGQGHGYTF.

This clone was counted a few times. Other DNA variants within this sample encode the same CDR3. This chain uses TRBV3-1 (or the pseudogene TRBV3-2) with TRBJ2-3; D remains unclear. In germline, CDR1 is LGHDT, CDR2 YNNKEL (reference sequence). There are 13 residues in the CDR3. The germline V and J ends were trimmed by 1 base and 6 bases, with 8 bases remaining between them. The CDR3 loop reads CASSQGRVDTQYF. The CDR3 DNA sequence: TGTGCCAGCAGCCAAGGACGGGTGGATACGCAGTATTTT.

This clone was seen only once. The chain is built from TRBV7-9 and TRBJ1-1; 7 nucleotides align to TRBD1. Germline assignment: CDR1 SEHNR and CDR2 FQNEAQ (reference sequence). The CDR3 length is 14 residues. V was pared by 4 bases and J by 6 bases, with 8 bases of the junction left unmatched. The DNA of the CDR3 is TGTGCCAGCAGCTACGGAGGGGGCGCCGCTGAAGCTTTCTTT. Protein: CASSYGGGAAEAFF.

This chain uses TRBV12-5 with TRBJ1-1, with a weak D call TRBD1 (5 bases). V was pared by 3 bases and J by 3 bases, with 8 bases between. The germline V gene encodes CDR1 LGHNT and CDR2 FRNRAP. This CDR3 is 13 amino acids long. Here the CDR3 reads CASGFRGDTEAFF. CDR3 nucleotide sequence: TGTGCTAGTGGTTTCCGGGGGGACACTGAAGCTTTCTTT.

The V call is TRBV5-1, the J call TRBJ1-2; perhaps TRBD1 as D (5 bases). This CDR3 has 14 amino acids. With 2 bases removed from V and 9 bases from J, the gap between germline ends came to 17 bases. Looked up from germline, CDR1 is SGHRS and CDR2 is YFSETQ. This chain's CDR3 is CASSFSSREESYTF. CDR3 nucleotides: TGCGCCAGCAGCTTTTCGTCCAGGGAAGAGAGCTACACCTTC.

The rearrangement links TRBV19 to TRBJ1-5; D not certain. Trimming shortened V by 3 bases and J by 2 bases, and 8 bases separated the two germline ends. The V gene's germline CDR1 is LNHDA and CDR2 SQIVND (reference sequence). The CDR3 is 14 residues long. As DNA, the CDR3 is TGTGCCAGTAGTATTGCCTCAGGCAATCAGCCCCAGCATTTT. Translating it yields CASSIASGNQPQHF.

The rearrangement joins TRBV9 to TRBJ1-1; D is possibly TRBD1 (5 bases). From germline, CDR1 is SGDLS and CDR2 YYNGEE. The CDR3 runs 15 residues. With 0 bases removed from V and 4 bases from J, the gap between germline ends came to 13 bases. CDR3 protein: CASSVGGGVVTEAFF. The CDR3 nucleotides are TGTGCCAGCAGCGTAGGGGGAGGGGTGGTCACTGAAGCTTTCTTT.

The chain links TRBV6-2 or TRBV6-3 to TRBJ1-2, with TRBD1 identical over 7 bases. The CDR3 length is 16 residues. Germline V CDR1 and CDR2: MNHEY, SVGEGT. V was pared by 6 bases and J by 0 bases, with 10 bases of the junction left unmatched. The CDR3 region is CASSNAQGIANYGYTF. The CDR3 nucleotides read TGTGCCAGCAGCAACGCACAGGGGATAGCTAACTATGGCTACACCTTC.

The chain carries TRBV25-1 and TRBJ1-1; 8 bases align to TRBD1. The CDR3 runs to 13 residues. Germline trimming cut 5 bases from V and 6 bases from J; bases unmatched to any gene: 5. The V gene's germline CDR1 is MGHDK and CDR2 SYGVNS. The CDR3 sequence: CASSSGGQAEAFF. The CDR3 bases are TGTGCCAGCAGTTCGGGGGGACAGGCTGAAGCTTTCTTT. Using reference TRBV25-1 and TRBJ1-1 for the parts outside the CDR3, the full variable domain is EADIYQTPRYLVIGTGKKITLECSQTMGHDKMYWYQQDPGMELHLIHYSYGVNSTEKGDLSSESTVSRIRTEHFPLTLESARPSHTSQYLCASSSGGQAEAFFGQGTRLTVV.

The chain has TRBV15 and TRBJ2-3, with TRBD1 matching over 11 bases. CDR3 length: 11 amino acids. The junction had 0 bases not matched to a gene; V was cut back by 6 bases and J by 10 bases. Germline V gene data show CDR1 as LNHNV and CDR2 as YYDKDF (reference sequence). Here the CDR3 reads CATRGQGAQYF. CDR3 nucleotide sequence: TGTGCCACCAGGGGACAGGGGGCGCAGTATTTT.

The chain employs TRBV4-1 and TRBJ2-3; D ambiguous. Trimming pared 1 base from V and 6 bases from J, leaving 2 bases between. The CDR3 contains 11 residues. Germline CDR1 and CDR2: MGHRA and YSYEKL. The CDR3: CASSQADTQYF. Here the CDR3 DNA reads TGCGCCAGCAGCCAAGCGGATACGCAGTATTTT.

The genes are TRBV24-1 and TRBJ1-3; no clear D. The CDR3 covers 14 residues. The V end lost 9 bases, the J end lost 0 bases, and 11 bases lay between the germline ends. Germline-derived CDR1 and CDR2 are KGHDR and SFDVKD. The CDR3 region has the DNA TGTGCCACCCCTTCCTGGCTCTCTGGAAACACCATATATTTT. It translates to CATPSWLSGNTIYF.

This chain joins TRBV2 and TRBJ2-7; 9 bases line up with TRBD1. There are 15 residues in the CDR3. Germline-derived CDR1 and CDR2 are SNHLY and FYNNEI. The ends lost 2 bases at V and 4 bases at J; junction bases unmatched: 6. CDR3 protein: CASSERMGTGYEQYV. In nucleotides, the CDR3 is TGTGCCAGCAGTGAAAGGATGGGGACAGGGTACGAGCAGTACGTC.

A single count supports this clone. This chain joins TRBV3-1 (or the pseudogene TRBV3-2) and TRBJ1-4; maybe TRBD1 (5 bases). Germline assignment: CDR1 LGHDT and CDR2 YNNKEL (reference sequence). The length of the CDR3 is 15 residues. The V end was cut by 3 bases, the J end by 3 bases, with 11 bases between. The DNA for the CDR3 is TGTGCCAGCAGCCACCTCCGGGGGTCTAATGAAAAACTGTTTTTT. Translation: CASSHLRGSNEKLFF.

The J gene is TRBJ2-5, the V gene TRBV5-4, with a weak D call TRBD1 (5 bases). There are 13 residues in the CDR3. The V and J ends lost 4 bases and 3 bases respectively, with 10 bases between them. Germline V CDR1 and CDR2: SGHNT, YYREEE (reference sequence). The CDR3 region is CASSPQGKETQYF. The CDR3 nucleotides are TGTGCCAGCAGCCCCCAGGGTAAAGAGACCCAGTACTTC.

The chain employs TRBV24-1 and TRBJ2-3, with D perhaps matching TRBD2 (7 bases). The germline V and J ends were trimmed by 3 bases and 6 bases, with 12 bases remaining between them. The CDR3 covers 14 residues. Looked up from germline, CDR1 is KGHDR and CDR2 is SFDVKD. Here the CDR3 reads CATSDTGRGDTQYF. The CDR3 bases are TGTGCCACCAGTGATACAGGGAGGGGGGATACGCAGTATTTT.

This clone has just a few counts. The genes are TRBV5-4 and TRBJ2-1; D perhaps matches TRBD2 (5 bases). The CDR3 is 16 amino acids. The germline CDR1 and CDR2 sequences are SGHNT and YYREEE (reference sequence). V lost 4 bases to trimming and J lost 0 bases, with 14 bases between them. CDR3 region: CASSPKEVLSYNEQFF. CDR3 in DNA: TGTGCCAGCAGCCCCAAGGAGGTACTCTCCTACAATGAGCAGTTCTTC. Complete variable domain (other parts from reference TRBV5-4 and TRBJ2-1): ETGVTQSPTHLIKTRGQQVTLRCSSQSGHNTVSWYQQALGQGPQFIFQYYREEENGRGNFPPRFSGLQFPNYSSELNVNALELDDSALYLCASSPKEVLSYNEQFFGPGTRLTVL.

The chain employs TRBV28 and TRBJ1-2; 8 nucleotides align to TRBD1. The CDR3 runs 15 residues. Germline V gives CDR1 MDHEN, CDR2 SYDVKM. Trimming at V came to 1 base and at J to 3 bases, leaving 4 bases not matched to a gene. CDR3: CASSLSVTGDYGYTF. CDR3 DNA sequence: TGTGCCAGCAGTTTATCCGTGACAGGGGACTATGGCTACACCTTC.

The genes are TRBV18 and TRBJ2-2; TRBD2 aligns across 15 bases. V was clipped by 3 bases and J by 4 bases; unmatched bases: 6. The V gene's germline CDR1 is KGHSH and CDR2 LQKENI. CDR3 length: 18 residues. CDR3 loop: CASSPPGLAGGTTGELFF. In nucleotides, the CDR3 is TGTGCCAGCTCACCCCCCGGACTAGCGGGGGGGACCACCGGGGAGCTGTTTTTT.

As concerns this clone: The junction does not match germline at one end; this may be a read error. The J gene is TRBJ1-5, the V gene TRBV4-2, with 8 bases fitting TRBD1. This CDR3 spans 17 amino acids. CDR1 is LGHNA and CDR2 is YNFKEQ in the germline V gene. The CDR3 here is CASNQVRDRRSGQPQHF. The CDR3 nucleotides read TGTGCCAGCAACCAAGTACGGGACAGGAGATCTGGTCAGCCCCAGCATTTT.

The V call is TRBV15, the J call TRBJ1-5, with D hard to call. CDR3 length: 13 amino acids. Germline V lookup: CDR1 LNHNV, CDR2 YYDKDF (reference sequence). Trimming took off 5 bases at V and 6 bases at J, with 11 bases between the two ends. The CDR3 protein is CATSSVSGQPQHF. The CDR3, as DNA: TGTGCCACCAGCTCGGTATCAGGTCAGCCCCAGCATTTT.

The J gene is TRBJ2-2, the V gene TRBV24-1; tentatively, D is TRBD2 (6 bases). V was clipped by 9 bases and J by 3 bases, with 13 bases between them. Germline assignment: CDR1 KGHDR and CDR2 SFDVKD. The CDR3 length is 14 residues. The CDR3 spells CATGRGKDTGELFF. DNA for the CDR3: TGTGCCACCGGACGGGGGAAGGACACCGGGGAGCTGTTTTTT.